Below are 8 T cell receptor beta chains sequenced from a single sample in a study of T-cell reconstitution after alpha-beta-depleted transplantation in children. It was with unique molecular identifiers that the TCRbeta library was prepared. TCRdb processed the PCR reads anew with MiXCR; each CDR3 protein has one entry. The sample lists about 690,000 distinct CDR3 sequences, roughly 15% occurring once. The sequencing here drew on PBMCs from the stem cell graft donor, taken from the stem cell graft. These receptors all stem from a human donor who donated a stem cell graft to a child with acute myeloid leukemia.

The V and J genes are TRBV18 and TRBJ1-3, with 9 bases fitting TRBD1. This CDR3 is 18 amino acids long. The germline V gene has CDR1 KGHSH and CDR2 LQKENI. Trimming removed 5 bases from V and 0 bases from J; junction bases left unmatched: 11. The DNA of the CDR3 is TGTGCCAGCTCAGTACTACAGGGGGCCACCAACTCTGGAAACACCATATATTTT. This translates into CASSVLQGATNSGNTIYF.

This clonotype showed up many times. The chain couples TRBV7-2 to TRBJ1-1; D might be TRBD1 (6 bases). The ends were cut back, 1 base at V and 0 bases at J, with 6 bases in the middle. Germline V lookup: CDR1 SGHTA, CDR2 FQGNSA. The CDR3 contains 14 residues. The CDR3 loop reads CASSLDRVNTEAFF. The DNA of the CDR3 is TGTGCCAGCAGCTTAGACAGGGTGAACACTGAAGCTTTCTTT.

This clonotype was counted a few times. The rearrangement joins TRBV7-4 to TRBJ1-5; D is possibly TRBD1 (5 bases). CDR3 length: 13 amino acids. V lost 7 bases to trimming and J lost 9 bases, with 16 bases between them. CDR1 is SGHVT, CDR2 SQSDAQ, per germline. Here the CDR3 DNA reads TGTGCCAGCATCCCTCGGGGCAGGCTGCCCCAGCATTTT. Protein product: CASIPRGRLPQHF. The complete variable domain, with remaining parts taken from reference TRBV7-4 and TRBJ1-5, reads GAGVSQSPRYKVAKRGRDVALRCDSISGHVTLYWYRQTLGQGSEVLTYSQSDAQRDKSGRPSGRFSAERPERSVSTLKIQRTEQGDSAVYLCASIPRGRLPQHFGDGTRLSIL.

The chain links TRBV18 to TRBJ2-2; D not certain. Deletions cut 2 bases from V and 0 bases from J, with 10 bases between. This CDR3 has 16 amino acids. CDR1 KGHSH and CDR2 LQKENI come from the germline V gene. The CDR3 DNA sequence: TGTGCCAGCTCACCATCCGCCAGATCGAACACCGGGGAGCTGTTTTTT. The encoded protein is CASSPSARSNTGELFF.

This clonotype was recorded at least ten times. This chain links TRBV20-1 with TRBJ2-2, with a tentative D call TRBD2 (7 bases). The CDR3 spans 12 residues. Germline V gives CDR1 DFQATT, CDR2 SNEGSKA (reference sequence). V lost 8 bases to trimming and J lost 6 bases, with 13 bases between them. CDR3 sequence (DNA): TGCAGTTTCTCGGGGGGCCCCGGGGAGCTGTTTTTT. Its protein product is CSFSGGPGELFF.

This clonotype has a handful of counts. The CDR3 protein is CASSKELKARDSYEQYF. The CDR3 nucleotides read TGTGCCAGCAGCAAAGAATTGAAGGCCAGAGATTCCTACGAGCAGTACTTC. The chain carries TRBV21-1 and TRBJ2-7. TRBV21-1 is listed as a pseudogene. This CDR3 comprises 17 residues.

This clonotype was seen at least ten times. V usage is TRBV29-1 and J usage is TRBJ2-7; 9 nucleotides align to TRBD1. Germline CDR1 reads SQVTM; CDR2 reads ANQGSEA. The CDR3 length is 13 residues. The trim removed 7 bases at V and 3 bases at J, leaving 7 bases unmatched. In DNA, the CDR3 is TGCAGCGACGACAGGGGGTATCGCTACGAGCAGTACTTC. Its translation: CSDDRGYRYEQYF.

CDR3 amino acids: CASSQDRDSFYGYTF. CDR3 nucleotide sequence: TGCGCCAGCAGCCAAGATAGAGACAGCTTCTATGGCTACACCTTC. V gene TRBV4-3 combines with J gene TRBJ1-2, with D perhaps TRBD1 (5 bases). With 0 bases removed from V and 4 bases from J, the gap between germline ends came to 12 bases. Germline-derived CDR1 and CDR2 are LGHNA and YSLEER. CDR3 size: 15 residues.